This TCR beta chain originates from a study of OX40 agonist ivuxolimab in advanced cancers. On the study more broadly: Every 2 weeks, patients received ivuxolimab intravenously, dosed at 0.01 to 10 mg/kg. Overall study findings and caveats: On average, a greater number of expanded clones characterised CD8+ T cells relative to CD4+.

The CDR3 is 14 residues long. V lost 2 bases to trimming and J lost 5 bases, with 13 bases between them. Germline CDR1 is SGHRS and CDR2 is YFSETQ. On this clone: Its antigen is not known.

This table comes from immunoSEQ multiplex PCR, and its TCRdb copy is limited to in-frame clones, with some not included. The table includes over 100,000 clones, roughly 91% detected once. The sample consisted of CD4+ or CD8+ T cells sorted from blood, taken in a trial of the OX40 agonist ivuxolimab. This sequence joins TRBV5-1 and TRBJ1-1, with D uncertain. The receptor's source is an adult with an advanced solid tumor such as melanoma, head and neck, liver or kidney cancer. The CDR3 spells CASSLATPGTEAFF. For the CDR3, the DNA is TGCGCCAGCAGCTTAGCTACCCCGGGGACTGAAGCTTTCTTT.